A selection of T cell receptor beta chains follows, all from one sample in a study of a mutant IDH1 vaccine in newly diagnosed glioma. Clones were sequenced by immunoSEQ multiplex PCR, and TCRdb holds only the in-frame ones, with some missing. The table records 85,000 to 100,000 clones, 83% of them present only once. The material sequenced was PBMCs, taken from a glioma patient treated with radiotherapy, temozolomide or both. These TCRs come from a woman aged 45-60 years with glioma. Both conserved end residues are part of each CDR3. The D gene is left open where the match is weak. Rows may omit the clone size; those that give it use once, few, many or a size class.

v_call	clone_size	d_call	j_call	cdr3_aa	cdr3_nt
TRBV7-8	.	.	TRBJ2-7	CASSFGGDTYEQYF	TGTGCCAGCAGCTTCGGCGGGGATACCTACGAGCAGTACTTC
TRBV10-2	.	.	TRBJ2-1	CATERGSSYNEQFF	TGCGCCACCGAGAGGGGCTCCTCCTACAATGAGCAGTTCTTC
TRBV7-2	.	.	TRBJ2-7	CASSLTNYEQYF	TGTGCCAGCAGCCTTACGAACTACGAGCAGTACTTC
TRBV4-1	.	TRBD1	TRBJ1-4	CASSITGTGNEKLFF	TGCGCCAGCAGCATAACCGGGACAGGGAACGAAAAACTGTTTTTT
TRBV5-1	.	.	TRBJ2-1	CASSLATTYNEQFF	TGCGCCAGCAGCTTGGCCACCACCTACAATGAGCAGTTCTTC
TRBV9	.	TRBD2	TRBJ2-2	CASSSPASGVRANTGELFF	TGTGCCAGCAGCTCTCCGGCTAGCGGGGTCCGCGCGAACACCGGGGAGCTGTTTTTT
TRBV15	.	.	TRBJ1-5	CATSRDLKQPQHF	TGTGCCACCAGCAGAGATCTCAAACAGCCCCAGCATTTT
TRBV5-1	.	TRBD1	TRBJ1-2	CASSWGDRPNYGYTF	TGCGCCAGCAGCTGGGGGGACAGGCCTAACTATGGCTACACCTTC
TRBV6-6	.	.	TRBJ1-1	CASTYHGGTEAFF	TGTGCCAGCACTTACCATGGGGGCACTGAAGCTTTCTTT
TRBV4-3	.	TRBD2	TRBJ2-7	CARGLAGDTRSYEQYF	TGCGCCCGCGGACTAGCGGGGGACACACGTTCCTACGAGCAGTACTTC
TRBV27	.	TRBD1	TRBJ2-7	CASRETGGNEQYF	TGTGCCAGCAGGGAAACAGGGGGTAACGAGCAGTACTTC
TRBV10-3	.	.	TRBJ2-1	CAIRGVSDGQFF	TGTGCCATCAGGGGGGTTTCTGATGGGCAGTTCTTC
TRBV7-9	once	.	TRBJ2-3	CASSFWGASADTQYF	TGTGCCAGCAGCTTCTGGGGGGCAAGCGCAGATACGCAGTATTTT
TRBV10-3	.	.	TRBJ1-1	CAISDQPPFSNTEAFF	TGTGCCATCAGTGACCAACCCCCCTTTTCGAACACTGAAGCTTTCTTT
TRBV6-5	.	.	TRBJ2-2	CASNKGQFTGELFF	TGTGCCAGCAACAAAGGACAGTTCACCGGGGAGCTGTTTTTT
TRBV14	once	TRBD1	TRBJ2-7	CASSHLQGPYEQYF	TGTGCCAGCAGCCATCTACAGGGGCCCTACGAGCAGTACTTC
TRBV4-3	once	TRBD1	TRBJ2-5	CASSQQGQAQETQYF	TGCGCCAGCAGCCAGCAGGGACAGGCCCAAGAGACCCAGTACTTC
TRBV19	.	.	TRBJ1-5	CASSILGGGNQPQHF	TGTGCCAGTAGTATCTTAGGGGGGGGCAATCAGCCCCAGCATTTT
TRBV5-4	.	.	TRBJ2-7	CASSLEGTGSYEQYF	TGTGCCAGCAGCTTGGAAGGGACGGGATCCTACGAGCAGTACTTC
TRBV19	.	.	TRBJ1-2	CASSTQRTVLHGYTF	TGTGCCAGTAGTACGCAGAGAACAGTTCTCCACGGCTACACCTTC
TRBV30	.	TRBD1	TRBJ2-7	CAWTAKGQGDEQYF	TGTGCCTGGACCGCAAAGGGACAGGGGGACGAGCAGTACTTC
TRBV29-1	.	.	TRBJ1-2	CSVVTGSLGYTF	TGCAGCGTTGTGACGGGAAGCTTGGGCTACACCTTC
TRBV27	.	.	TRBJ1-1	CASAWGAHPRTEAFF	TGTGCCAGCGCCTGGGGGGCGCACCCCCGGACTGAAGCTTTCTTT
TRBV30	.	.	TRBJ2-1	CAWRDGGEQFF	TGTGCCTGGAGGGACGGAGGTGAGCAGTTCTTC
TRBV19	.	.	TRBJ1-1	CASSIGVQNWGAFF	TGTGCCAGTAGTATTGGAGTCCAGAACTGGGGAGCTTTCTTT
TRBV4-2	.	.	TRBJ1-2	CASSQEEGSFQSGYTF	TGTGCCAGCAGCCAAGAGGAGGGGTCATTCCAGTCGGGCTACACCTTC
TRBV7-9	.	.	TRBJ1-4	CASSLRQGNEKLFF	TGTGCCAGCAGCTTACGCCAGGGGAACGAAAAACTGTTTTTT
TRBV29-1	.	TRBD1	TRBJ2-7	CSVEGTGGYEQYF	TGCAGCGTTGAGGGGACAGGGGGTTACGAGCAGTACTTC
TRBV5-4	.	TRBD2	TRBJ2-2	CASSLTSGVTGELFF	TGTGCCAGCAGCTTAACTAGCGGGGTCACCGGGGAGCTGTTTTTT
TRBV2	.	.	TRBJ1-5	CASSPTDYTQPQHF	TGTGCCAGCAGTCCAACAGATTACACACAGCCCCAGCATTTT
TRBV6-5	.	TRBD1	TRBJ2-7	CASREPGQGDEQYF	TGTGCCAGCAGAGAACCGGGACAGGGCGACGAGCAGTACTTC
TRBV9	.	TRBD1	TRBJ2-3	CASSGPGTGESDTQYF	TGTGCCAGCAGCGGGCCAGGGACAGGGGAATCAGATACGCAGTATTTT
TRBV25-1	few	.	TRBJ1-1	CASSESGGSFEAFF	TGTGCCAGCAGTGAATCGGGGGGCTCCTTCGAAGCTTTCTTT
TRBV4-3	.	.	TRBJ1-1	CASSQDPGRGTEAFF	TGCGCCAGCAGCCAAGATCCGGGGCGGGGGACTGAAGCTTTCTTT
TRBV28	.	TRBD1	TRBJ2-7	CASSPFLSGGGEQYF	TGTGCCAGCAGCCCGTTCCTGTCAGGGGGCGGCGAGCAGTACTTC
TRBV2	.	.	TRBJ1-4	CASSLTGAGSEKLFF	TGTGCCAGCAGCCTAACAGGTGCCGGTAGTGAAAAACTGTTTTTT
TRBV18	.	.	TRBJ2-5	CASSQTSIQTQYF	TGTGCCAGCTCACAAACCTCTATTCAGACCCAGTACTTC
TRBV18	.	.	TRBJ2-7	CASSPILGEQYF	TGTGCCAGCTCACCTATACTCGGGGAGCAGTACTTC
TRBV19	.	.	TRBJ1-1	CASSSVGNTEAFF	TGTGCCAGTAGTTCGGTTGGCAACACTGAAGCTTTCTTT
TRBV5-1	.	TRBD1	TRBJ2-7	CASSWGQGVSYEQYF	TGCGCCAGCAGTTGGGGGCAGGGGGTTAGCTACGAGCAGTACTTC
TRBV9	.	.	TRBJ2-1	CASSGTSPPKQFF	TGTGCCAGCAGTGGTACTAGCCCCCCAAAGCAGTTCTTC
TRBV5-1	.	TRBD2	TRBJ2-1	CASSLRGSGGDNEQFF	TGCGCCAGCAGCTTGAGGGGTAGCGGGGGGGACAATGAGCAGTTCTTC
TRBV2	.	.	TRBJ1-3	CASRRDAGNTIYF	TGTGCCAGCAGGAGGGACGCTGGAAACACCATATATTTT
TRBV5-1	.	TRBD1	TRBJ2-7	CASSPGTGGEQYF	TGCGCCAGCAGCCCGGGGACAGGAGGAGAGCAGTACTTC
TRBV30	.	.	TRBJ2-2	CAWSVGNRELFF	TGTGCCTGGAGTGTAGGGAATCGGGAGCTGTTTTTT
TRBV2	.	.	TRBJ1-3	CASSDGQGTGNTIYF	TGTGCCAGCAGTGATGGCCAGGGAACTGGAAACACCATATATTTT